This T cell receptor beta chain was retrieved from a study of T cells in Graves' hyperthyroidism and ophthalmopathy. Newly diagnosed hyperthyroidism patients aged 18 to 65 years had disease lasting under 2 months. The table lists this clonotype with many counts. CDR3 length equals 15 residues. Per the germline V gene, CDR1 is SGHRS and CDR2 is YFSETQ. V gave up 4 bases and J gave up 0 bases, with 14 bases separating them. RNA transcripts provided the source from which TCR beta CDR3 regions were amplified. The HTBI primer set drove a first-round RT-PCR of the TCR CDR3. Using its own MiXCR run on the multiplex PCR reads, TCRdb lists one record per CDR3 protein. The repertoire holds around 500,000 distinct CDR3 sequences, with 13% to 15% as singletons.

J is TRBJ2-7 and V is TRBV5-1; D is possibly TRBD1 (6 bases). The TCR originated in a woman between 40 and 50 years old with Graves' hyperthyroidism. Sequencing was performed on blood. The CDR3 DNA reads as TGCGCCAGCAGCCCGGGACACCTCAACTCCTACGAGCAGTACTTC. Translated: CASSPGHLNSYEQYF.